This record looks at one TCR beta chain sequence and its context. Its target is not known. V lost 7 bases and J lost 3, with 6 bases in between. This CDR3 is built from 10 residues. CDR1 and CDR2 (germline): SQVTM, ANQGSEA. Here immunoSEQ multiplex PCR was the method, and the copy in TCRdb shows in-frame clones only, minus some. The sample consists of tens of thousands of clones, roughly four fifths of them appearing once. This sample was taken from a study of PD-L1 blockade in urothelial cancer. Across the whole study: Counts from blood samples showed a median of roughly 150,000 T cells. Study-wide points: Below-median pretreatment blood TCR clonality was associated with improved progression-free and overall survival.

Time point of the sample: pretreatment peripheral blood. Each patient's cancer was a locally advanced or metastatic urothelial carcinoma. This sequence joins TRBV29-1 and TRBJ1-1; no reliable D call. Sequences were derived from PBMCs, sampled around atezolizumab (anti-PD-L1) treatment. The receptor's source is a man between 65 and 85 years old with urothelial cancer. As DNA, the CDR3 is TGCAGCGCCTTAGACACTGAAGCTTTCTTT. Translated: CSALDTEAFF.